The rows below give T cell receptor beta chains drawn from one sample of a study of T cells in Graves' hyperthyroidism and ophthalmopathy. One entry per CDR3 protein, called by TCRdb with MiXCR from the multiplex PCR reads. The data contain approximately 640,000 distinct CDR3 sequences, 15% to 20% of them singletons. Sequenced sample: blood. Source of these receptors: a man aged 50-59 years with Graves' hyperthyroidism. The CDR3 runs from the conserved cysteine through the conserved F or W. The D gene is left open where the match is weak. Only part of the rows carry a size: once, few, many, or a class if the clone is expanded.

D: .; size: few; V: TRBV29-1; J: TRBJ2-3; CDR3: CSVEEGAGDTQYF
D: .; size: many; V: TRBV7-2; J: TRBJ1-1; CDR3: CASSSKGPVAFF
D: TRBD2; size: .; V: TRBV20-1; J: TRBJ2-5; CDR3: CSAREAGGPVEETQYF
D: .; size: many; V: TRBV11-2; J: TRBJ2-1; CDR3: CASCYGAGRDNEQFF
D: .; size: .; V: TRBV29-1; J: TRBJ2-3; CDR3: CSVERRSSTDTQYF
D: TRBD2; size: many; V: TRBV3-1; J: TRBJ2-1; CDR3: CASSQVLAGANEQFF
D: TRBD1; size: many; V: TRBV18; J: TRBJ1-1; CDR3: CASSPTGQGGTEAFF
D: .; size: many; V: TRBV2; J: TRBJ2-1; CDR3: CASNGWTAPYNEQFF
D: TRBD2; size: few; V: TRBV13; J: TRBJ2-5; CDR3: CASSLSGGGQETQYF
D: .; size: many; V: TRBV11-2; J: TRBJ2-7; CDR3: CASSAYSGTYEQYF
D: .; size: few; V: TRBV7-9; J: TRBJ1-1; CDR3: CASSREASF
D: TRBD1; size: .; V: TRBV3-1; J: TRBJ1-5; CDR3: CASSQGTGTTQPQHF
D: TRBD1; size: .; V: TRBV24-1; J: TRBJ2-7; CDR3: CATSPPGGPARPYEQYF
D: .; size: many; V: TRBV28; J: TRBJ2-7; CDR3: CASSPGLRYEQYF
D: .; size: many; V: TRBV7-2; J: TRBJ2-7; CDR3: CASSPLGSSSSSYEQYF
D: .; size: many; V: TRBV28; J: TRBJ2-7; CDR3: CASSLFHRLGEQYF
D: TRBD2; size: many; V: TRBV12-3/TRBV12-4; J: TRBJ2-5; CDR3: CASTPGGSQYF
D: TRBD2; size: .; V: TRBV28; J: TRBJ2-1; CDR3: CASQILAGGNEQFF
D: .; size: many; V: TRBV27; J: TRBJ2-1; CDR3: CASSWGGSLGEQFF
D: TRBD1; size: many; V: TRBV28; J: TRBJ1-6; CDR3: CASSSAGQGNSPLHF
D: .; size: many; V: TRBV12-3/TRBV12-4; J: TRBJ2-2; CDR3: CASCEGTGELFF
D: TRBD1; size: few; V: TRBV28; J: TRBJ1-2; CDR3: CASSPPQGARYGYTF
D: .; size: few; V: TRBV7-2; J: TRBJ1-3; CDR3: CASTPRRSSGNTIYF
D: TRBD1; size: .; V: TRBV5-1; J: TRBJ1-1; CDR3: CASSGTGASVNTEAFF
D: .; size: many; V: TRBV10-3; J: TRBJ2-2; CDR3: CAIRVSGTGELFF
D: .; size: .; V: TRBV28; J: TRBJ1-6; CDR3: CASSTTGSANSPLHF
D: .; size: few; V: TRBV19; J: TRBJ1-5; CDR3: CASKMRESNQPQHF
D: .; size: .; V: TRBV24-1; J: TRBJ1-3; CDR3: CATKGPGNTIYF
D: TRBD2; size: .; V: TRBV7-2; J: TRBJ2-5; CDR3: CASSATRGGETQYF
D: .; size: few; V: TRBV19; J: TRBJ2-1; CDR3: CASSEPTRHGGEQFF
D: .; size: few; V: TRBV5-1; J: TRBJ2-2; CDR3: CASSPNDFNTGELFF
D: .; size: many; V: TRBV27; J: TRBJ1-4; CDR3: CASSPRQAREKLFF
D: .; size: .; V: TRBV29-1; J: TRBJ2-1; CDR3: CSVALADDNEQFF
D: TRBD1; size: .; V: TRBV2; J: TRBJ1-1; CDR3: CASSGDRGQLNTEAFF
D: .; size: few; V: TRBV3-1; J: TRBJ2-2; CDR3: CASSQGPGAPVQGELFF
D: .; size: many; V: TRBV27; J: TRBJ1-1; CDR3: CASSLNPKGTEAFF
D: .; size: .; V: TRBV6-1; J: TRBJ2-1; CDR3: CASSLGPSYEQFF
D: .; size: .; V: TRBV7-9; J: TRBJ2-1; CDR3: CASRSNRGHLFSYNEQFF
D: .; size: many; V: TRBV27; J: TRBJ2-7; CDR3: CASIQSKGRVQYEQYF
D: .; size: few; V: TRBV6-5; J: TRBJ2-7; CDR3: CASSYIIGRGEQYF
D: TRBD1; size: many; V: TRBV29-1; J: TRBJ2-5; CDR3: CSAVPGQLYPQYF
D: TRBD2; size: .; V: TRBV24-1; J: TRBJ2-2; CDR3: CATSDRQLAGGSSSWSGELFF
D: .; size: few; V: TRBV7-2; J: TRBJ2-1; CDR3: CASSLGGKQFF
D: TRBD2; size: many; V: TRBV11-3; J: TRBJ2-1; CDR3: CASSFRTSGDNNNEQFF
D: TRBD2; size: many; V: TRBV28; J: TRBJ2-5; CDR3: CASSLLAGEWEETQYF
D: .; size: many; V: TRBV5-8; J: TRBJ2-7; CDR3: CASSSLGRVQDEQYF
D: .; size: .; V: TRBV6-1; J: TRBJ2-3; CDR3: CASSDTHTDTQYF
D: .; size: many; V: TRBV2; J: TRBJ1-5; CDR3: CASSPDGNSNQPQHF
D: .; size: many; V: TRBV11-2; J: TRBJ1-1; CDR3: CASSLGGLGGSNTEAFF